This T cell receptor (beta chain) originates from a study of cytomegalovirus exposure and HLA in healthy donors. General observations from the study: According to a later analysis, donors in an Asian-associated ancestry cluster reportedly had fewer N-insertions than the roughly 640-donor mean.

As regards this clone: What it recognizes is unknown.

Germline V gives CDR1 MGHDK, CDR2 SYGVNS. V lost 8 bases and J 5 bases, leaving 5 bases between the germline ends. This CDR3 has 10 residues. This PCR relied on a set of 60 Vbeta primers and 13 Jbeta primers. Sequencing used immunoSEQ multiplex PCR; TCRdb keeps in-frame clones, though not all of them. The repertoire has more than 45,000 clones, roughly 76% of them found once; the top ten carry 2.5% to 3%. The sequenced material came from PBMCs. This sequence joins TRBV25-1 and TRBJ2-3; D is uncertain. This sequence originates from a middle-aged woman in good health and CMV-seropositive. The CDR3 protein is CASFQDTQYF. Here the CDR3 DNA reads TGTGCCAGCTTTCAAGATACGCAGTATTTT.